This entry describes one TCR beta chain. This specimen belongs to a study of CXCR3-negative and CXCR3-positive naive CD8 T cells. The CDR3 extends over 20 amino acids. Germline V gene lookup returns CDR1 KGHSH and CDR2 LQKENI. TRB cDNA libraries were made by UMI-labeled 5' RACE. TCRdb reprocessed the 5' RACE reads and stores each CDR3 protein as one record, lacking DNA. This repertoire includes tens of thousands of distinct CDR3 sequences. The sample consisted of naive CXCR3- CD8+ T cells from blood. Subset given: CD45RO-CCR7+CD27+CD95- naive CD8+ T cells lacking CXCR3 (TNR3-). The chain is built from TRBV18 and TRBJ1-1; TCRdb's assignment of TRBD1 cannot be checked, as there is no DNA. The TCR originated in a human donor in good health. Some clones in this sample may be carry-over from other donors' samples. The CDR3 reads CASSPSGQGGTLPMNTEAFF.